These 6 T cell receptor beta chains were all obtained from the same sample, sequenced in a study of cytomegalovirus exposure and HLA in healthy donors. PCR was performed using 60 Vbeta and 13 Jbeta primers. Libraries were prepared by immunoSEQ multiplex PCR; TCRdb keeps only in-frame clonotypes and omits some of them. The sample includes about 140,000 clones, less than 85% of them seen just once. Material for sequencing was PBMCs. These receptors were taken from a man aged 35-49 years in good health and CMV-seropositive.

This clone was detected a few times. V gene TRBV6-1 combines with J gene TRBJ1-4; the D gene is possibly TRBD1 (5 bases). Germline V CDR1 and CDR2: MNHNS, SASEGT. V lost 7 bases, J lost 8 bases, and 20 bases lay in between. The CDR3 runs to 15 residues. CDR3 loop: CASNLAGSGGEKLFF. DNA of the CDR3: TGTGCCAGCAACCTCGCCGGGAGCGGGGGGGAAAAACTGTTTTTT.

The gene calls are TRBV6-5 and TRBJ2-1; the match to TRBD2 covers 8 bases. Per germline, CDR1 MNHEY and CDR2 SVGAGI. This CDR3 region has 15 residues. The trim removed 6 bases at V and 5 bases at J, leaving 9 bases unmatched. The CDR3 region has the DNA TGTGCCAGCAGATCCCGACTAGCGTTCAACAATGAGCAGTTCTTC. Residues: CASRSRLAFNNEQFF.

The chain recombines TRBV4-1 with TRBJ2-7; 8 bases line up with TRBD1. The V gene end was trimmed by 2 bases and the J gene end by 1 base; junction bases not matched to a gene: 4. Germline assignment: CDR1 MGHRA and CDR2 YSYEKL. The CDR3 is 15 amino acids. The CDR3 nucleotides read TGCGCCAGCAGCCAACCAGGGGGCGCTTCCTACGAGCAGTACTTC. Its translation is CASSQPGGASYEQYF.

This rearrangement joins TRBV19 to TRBJ1-1, with D maybe TRBD1 (5 bases). The germline CDR1 and CDR2 sequences are LNHDA and SQIVND (reference sequence). The CDR3 extends over 14 amino acids. The germline V and J ends were trimmed by 4 bases and 4 bases, with 13 bases remaining between them. This CDR3 reads CASSSGRGGTEAFF. CDR3 in DNA: TGTGCCAGTAGTAGCGGGCGGGGGGGCACTGAAGCTTTCTTT.

The chain joins TRBV5-1 to TRBJ1-1, with D perhaps TRBD1 (5 bases). The V end was cut by 4 bases, the J end by 1 base, with 11 bases between. The CDR3 totals 14 residues. Germline-derived CDR1 and CDR2 are SGHRS and YFSETQ. The CDR3 DNA reads TGCGCCAGCAGCCCAGGACATCGGAACACTGAAGCTTTCTTT. Its translation: CASSPGHRNTEAFF.

The gene calls are TRBV19 and TRBJ2-5, with D uncertain. The V end was cut by 3 bases, the J end by 6 bases, with 11 bases between. CDR3 length: 13 amino acids. Germline values: CDR1 LNHDA, CDR2 SQIVND (reference sequence). The DNA of the CDR3 is TGTGCCAGTAGTATTCCTGGAGTGCAGACCCAGTACTTC. Translating gives CASSIPGVQTQYF. The full variable domain, rest sourced from reference TRBV19 and TRBJ2-5, is DGGITQSPKYLFRKEGQNVTLSCEQNLNHDAMYWYRQDPGQGLRLIYYSQIVNDFQKGDIAEGYSVSREKKESFPLTVTSAQKNPTAFYLCASSIPGVQTQYFGPGTRLLVL.